This T cell receptor beta chain is drawn from a study of OX40 agonist ivuxolimab in advanced cancers. Overall study context: Intravenous ivuxolimab at 0.01 to 10 mg/kg was given to patients every 2 weeks. Earlier treatment with anti-PD-1, anti-PD-L1 or anti-CTLA-4 was permitted, and about 40% had received some.

Sequenced by immunoSEQ multiplex PCR; TCRdb stores in-frame clones only, minus some. The sample holds over 60,000 clones, roughly 80% seen once. Only a few counts were recorded for this clone. Antigen: not known. Points from the study as a whole: By week 6 at 0.1 to 3.0 mg/kg, blood CD4+ and CD8+ T cells had expanded clonally. Among T cells, CD8+ cells averaged more expanded clones than CD4+ cells.

The clonotype was recovered from an adult with an advanced solid tumor such as melanoma, head and neck, liver or kidney cancer. The input for sequencing was CD4+ or CD8+ T cells sorted from blood, taken in a trial of the OX40 agonist ivuxolimab.

The CDR3 coding sequence is TGCAGCGCTGTCCCCCATAGACAGGGTAACACTGAAGCTTTCTTT. Its translation: CSAVPHRQGNTEAFF. The chain combines TRBV29-1 with TRBJ1-1; 7 bases align to TRBD1. Germline CDR1 reads SQVTM; CDR2 reads ANQGSEA. The CDR3 contains 15 residues. The trim removed 7 bases at V and 2 bases at J, leaving 13 bases unmatched.